This TCR beta chain was recorded in a study of T cell repertoires in cytomegalovirus infection. Looking at the study overall: In public TCR beta signatures, there were indications of both CMV infection and matching HLA type. The study's findings and limits: Identification of carriers of CMV plus the relevant HLA was performed using cumulative public TCR beta family frequency. HLA-C-restricted CMV-specific TCR beta clonotypes were dominant in the ex vivo response.

TCRdb fed the reads into MiXCR, producing one record per CDR3 protein. The top ten hold roughly 13% of the sample, which has around 450,000 distinct CDR3 sequences, about 33% seen once. As concerns this clonotype: Its cognate antigen is unknown.

The germline V gene encodes CDR1 SGHRS and CDR2 YFSETQ. V lost 3 bases, J lost 4 bases, and 6 bases stayed unmatched. The CDR3 length is 15 residues. Sequencing was performed on PBMCs. The clonotype originates from a human donor in good health (CMV status not recorded). Some clones in this sample may be carry-over from other donors' samples. J is TRBJ1-1 and V is TRBV5-1, with 10 bases aligning to TRBD1. The CDR3 spells CASSSTGTGATEAFF. DNA of the CDR3: TGCGCCAGCAGCTCTACCGGGACAGGGGCCACTGAAGCTTTCTTT.